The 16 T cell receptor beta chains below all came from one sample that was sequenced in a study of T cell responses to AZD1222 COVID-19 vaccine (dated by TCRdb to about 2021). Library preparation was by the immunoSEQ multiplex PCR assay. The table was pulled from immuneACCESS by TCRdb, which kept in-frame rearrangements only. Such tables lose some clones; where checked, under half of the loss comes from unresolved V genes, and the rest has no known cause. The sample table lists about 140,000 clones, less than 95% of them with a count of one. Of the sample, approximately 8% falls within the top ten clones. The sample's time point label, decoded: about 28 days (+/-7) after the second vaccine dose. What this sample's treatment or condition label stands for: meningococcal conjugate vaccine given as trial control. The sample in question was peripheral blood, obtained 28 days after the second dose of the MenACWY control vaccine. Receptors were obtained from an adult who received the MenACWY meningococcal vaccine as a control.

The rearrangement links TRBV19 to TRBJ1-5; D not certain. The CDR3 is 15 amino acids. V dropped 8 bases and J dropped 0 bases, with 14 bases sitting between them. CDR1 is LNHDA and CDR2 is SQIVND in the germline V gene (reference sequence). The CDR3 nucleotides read TGTGCCAGTTGTCTTCGTAGTAATAGCAATCAGCCCCAGCATTTT. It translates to CASCLRSNSNQPQHF.

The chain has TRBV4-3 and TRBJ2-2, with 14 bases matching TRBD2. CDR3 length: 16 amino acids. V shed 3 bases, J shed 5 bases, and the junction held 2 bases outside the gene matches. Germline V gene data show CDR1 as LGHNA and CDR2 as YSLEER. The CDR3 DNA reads TGCGCCAGCAGCCAGGGGACTAGCGGGAGAACCGGGGAGCTGTTTTTT. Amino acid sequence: CASSQGTSGRTGELFF.

The CDR3: CAISDGRGADEQYF. The DNA for the CDR3 is TGTGCCATCAGTGATGGCAGGGGCGCCGACGAGCAGTACTTC. This rearrangement joins TRBV10-3 to TRBJ2-7; D may be TRBD1 (6 bases). Germline loops: CDR1 ENHRY, CDR2 SYGVKD. The CDR3 contains 14 residues. Trimming cost V 3 bases and J 5 bases, with 14 bases left between them.

CDR3 residues: CASSITGRRQNTEAFF. CDR3 DNA: TGTGCCAGTAGTATAACGGGACGGAGACAGAACACTGAAGCTTTCTTT. The chain links TRBV19 to TRBJ1-1, with a possible D match to TRBD1 (5 bases). From germline, CDR1 is LNHDA and CDR2 SQIVND (reference sequence). This CDR3 comprises 16 residues. Trimming pared 2 bases from V and 1 base from J, leaving 14 bases between. The whole variable domain, remainder taken from reference TRBV19 and TRBJ1-1, is DGGITQSPKYLFRKEGQNVTLSCEQNLNHDAMYWYRQDPGQGLRLIYYSQIVNDFQKGDIAEGYSVSREKKESFPLTVTSAQKNPTAFYLCASSITGRRQNTEAFFGQGTRLTVV.

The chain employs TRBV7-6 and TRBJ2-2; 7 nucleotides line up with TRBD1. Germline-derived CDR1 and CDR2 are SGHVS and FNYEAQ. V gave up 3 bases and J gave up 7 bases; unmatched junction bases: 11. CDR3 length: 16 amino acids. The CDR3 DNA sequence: TGTGCCAGCAGCTTCCCCGCGACAGGGACAGTCGGGGAGCTGTTTTTT. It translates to CASSFPATGTVGELFF.

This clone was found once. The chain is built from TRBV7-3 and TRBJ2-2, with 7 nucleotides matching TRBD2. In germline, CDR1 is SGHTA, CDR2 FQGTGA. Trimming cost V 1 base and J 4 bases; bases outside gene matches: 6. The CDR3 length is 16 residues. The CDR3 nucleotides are TGTGCCAGCAGCTTAATTGCGGGGGAGGGCACCGGGGAGCTGTTTTTT. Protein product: CASSLIAGEGTGELFF.

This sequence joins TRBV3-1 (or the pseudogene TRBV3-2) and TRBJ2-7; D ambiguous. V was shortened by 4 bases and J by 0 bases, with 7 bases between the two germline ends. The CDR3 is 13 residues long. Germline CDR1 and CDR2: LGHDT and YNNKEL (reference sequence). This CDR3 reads CASSLVGSYEQYF. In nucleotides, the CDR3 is TGTGCCAGCAGCCTCGTCGGCTCCTACGAGCAGTACTTC.

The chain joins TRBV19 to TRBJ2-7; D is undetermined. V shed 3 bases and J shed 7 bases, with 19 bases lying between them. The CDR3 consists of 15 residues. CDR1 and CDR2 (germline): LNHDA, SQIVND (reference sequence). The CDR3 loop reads CASSITKAATEEQYF. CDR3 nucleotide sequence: TGTGCCAGTAGTATTACGAAGGCGGCCACCGAGGAGCAGTACTTC.

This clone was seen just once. CDR3 nucleotide sequence: TGTGCCAGCAGGAGGGGAGAGGGTGAAGAAAAACTGTTTTTT. Translating gives CASRRGEGEEKLFF. The chain employs TRBV2 and TRBJ1-4, with D perhaps TRBD1 (5 bases). The germline CDR1 and CDR2 sequences are SNHLY and FYNNEI. Deletions cut 6 bases from V and 8 bases from J, with 16 bases between. The CDR3 covers 14 residues.

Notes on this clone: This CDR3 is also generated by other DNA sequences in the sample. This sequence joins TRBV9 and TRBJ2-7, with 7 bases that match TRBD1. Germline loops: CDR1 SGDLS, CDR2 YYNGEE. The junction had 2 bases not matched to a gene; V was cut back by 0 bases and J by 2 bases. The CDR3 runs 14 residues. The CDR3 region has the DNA TGTGCCAGCAGCGTAGGGCAGGGGGCCTACGAGCAGTACTTC. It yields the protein CASSVGQGAYEQYF. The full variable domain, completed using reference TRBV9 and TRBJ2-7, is DSGVTQTPKHLITATGQRVTLRCSPRSGDLSVYWYQQSLDQGLQFLIQYYNGEERAKGNILERFSAQQFPDLHSELNLSSLELGDSALYFCASSVGQGAYEQYFGPGTRLTVT.

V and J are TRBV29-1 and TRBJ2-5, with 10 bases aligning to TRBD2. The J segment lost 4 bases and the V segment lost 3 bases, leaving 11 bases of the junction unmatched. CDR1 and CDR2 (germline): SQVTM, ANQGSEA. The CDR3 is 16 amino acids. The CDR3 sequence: CSVDPSPSGGGETQYF. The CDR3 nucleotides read TGCAGCGTTGACCCCTCCCCGAGCGGGGGGGGAGAGACCCAGTACTTC.

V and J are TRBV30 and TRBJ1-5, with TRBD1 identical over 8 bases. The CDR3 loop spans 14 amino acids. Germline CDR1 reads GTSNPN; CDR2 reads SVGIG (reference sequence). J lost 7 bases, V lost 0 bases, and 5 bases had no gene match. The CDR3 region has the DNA TGTGCCTGGAGTGTGACAGGGGAAGGACAGCCCCAGCATTTT. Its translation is CAWSVTGEGQPQHF.

Written as DNA, the CDR3 is TGTGCCAGCAGGTGGGGGGAAGCCAAAAACATTCAGTACTTC. Translating it yields CASRWGEAKNIQYF. The rearrangement links TRBV6-6 to TRBJ2-4; D may be TRBD2 (6 bases). Trimming removed 6 bases from V and 0 bases from J, with 9 bases in between. CDR1 is MNHNY and CDR2 is SVGAGI in the germline V gene (reference sequence). The CDR3 sequence is 14 residues long.

The CDR3 coding sequence is TGTGCCAGTAGTATAATGTCGGGGCGGGAGAATACGCAGTATTTT. Encoded protein: CASSIMSGRENTQYF. The chain has TRBV19 and TRBJ2-3, with TRBD2 matching 7 bases. CDR3 length equals 15 residues. V was pared by 2 bases and J by 7 bases, with 9 bases of the junction left unmatched. Germline V gene lookup returns CDR1 LNHDA and CDR2 SQIVND (reference sequence).

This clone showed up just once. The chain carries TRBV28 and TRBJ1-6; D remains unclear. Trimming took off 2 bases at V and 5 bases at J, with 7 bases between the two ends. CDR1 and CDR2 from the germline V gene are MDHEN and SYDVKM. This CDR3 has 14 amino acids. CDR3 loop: CASSLTDDNSPLHF. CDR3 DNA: TGTGCCAGCAGTTTAACGGACGATAATTCACCCCTCCACTTT.

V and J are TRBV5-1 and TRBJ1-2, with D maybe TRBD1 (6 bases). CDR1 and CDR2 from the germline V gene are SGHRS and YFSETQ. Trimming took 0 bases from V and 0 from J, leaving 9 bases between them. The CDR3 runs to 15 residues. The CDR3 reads CASSLGQAANYGYTF. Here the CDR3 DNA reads TGCGCCAGCAGCTTGGGACAGGCCGCTAACTATGGCTACACCTTC.